Reported below is one T cell receptor beta chain. Germline assignment: CDR1 MNHEY and CDR2 SMNVEV (reference sequence). This CDR3 contains 12 residues. V gave up 4 bases and J gave up 7 bases, with 8 bases separating them. The data were taken from a study of T cells after yellow fever vaccination. Via MiXCR, TCRdb re-called the 5' RACE reads, giving one row per CDR3 protein. Of about 250,000 distinct CDR3 sequences in the sample, 3.6% were seen once. The chain joins TRBV27 to TRBJ2-4; perhaps TRBD1 as D (6 bases). This TCR was recovered from a man between 18 and 35 years old who received the YFV17D yellow fever vaccine. The material sequenced was PBMCs, taken 15 days after the yellow fever booster vaccination. The CDR3 DNA is TGTGCCAGCAGTTCCCAGGGGAACATTCAGTACTTC. Translated, it gives CASSSQGNIQYF.